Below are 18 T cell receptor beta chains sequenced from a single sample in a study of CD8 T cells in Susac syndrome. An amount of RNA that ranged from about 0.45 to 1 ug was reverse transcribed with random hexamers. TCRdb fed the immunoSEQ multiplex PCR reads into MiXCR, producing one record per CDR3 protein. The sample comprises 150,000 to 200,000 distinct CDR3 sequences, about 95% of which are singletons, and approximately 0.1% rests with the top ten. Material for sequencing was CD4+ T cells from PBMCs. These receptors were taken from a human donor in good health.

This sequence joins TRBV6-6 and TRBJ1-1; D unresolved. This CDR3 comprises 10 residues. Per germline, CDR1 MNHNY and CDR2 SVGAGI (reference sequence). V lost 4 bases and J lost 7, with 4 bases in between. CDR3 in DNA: TGTGCCAGCAGTTTAAGTGAAGCTTTCTTT. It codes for CASSLSEAFF.

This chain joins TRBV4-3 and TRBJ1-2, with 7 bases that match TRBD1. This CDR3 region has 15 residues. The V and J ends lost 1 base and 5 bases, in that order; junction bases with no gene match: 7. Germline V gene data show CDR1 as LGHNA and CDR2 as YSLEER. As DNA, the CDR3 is TGCGCCAGCAGCCAAGGACAGGGCGGGGGGTATGGCTACACCTTC. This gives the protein CASSQGQGGGYGYTF.

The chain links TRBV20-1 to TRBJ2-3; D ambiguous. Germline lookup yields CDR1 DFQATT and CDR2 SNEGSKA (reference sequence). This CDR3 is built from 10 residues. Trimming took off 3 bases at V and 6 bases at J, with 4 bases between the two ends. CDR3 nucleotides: TGCAGTGCTAGTGGCGATACGCAGTATTTT. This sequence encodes CSASGDTQYF.

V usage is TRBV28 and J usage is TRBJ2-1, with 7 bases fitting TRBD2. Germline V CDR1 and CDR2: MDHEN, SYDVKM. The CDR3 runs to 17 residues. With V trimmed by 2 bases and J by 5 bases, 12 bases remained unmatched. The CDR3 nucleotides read TGTGCCAGCAGTTTAGCTAGCGGAGGGACGCCGAACAATGAGCAGTTCTTC. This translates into CASSLASGGTPNNEQFF.

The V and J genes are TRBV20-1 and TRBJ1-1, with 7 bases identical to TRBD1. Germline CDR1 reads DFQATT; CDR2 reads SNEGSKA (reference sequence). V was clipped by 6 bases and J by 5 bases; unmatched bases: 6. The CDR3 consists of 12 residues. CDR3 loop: CSARQGYTEAFF. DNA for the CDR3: TGCAGTGCCAGACAGGGATATACTGAAGCTTTCTTT.

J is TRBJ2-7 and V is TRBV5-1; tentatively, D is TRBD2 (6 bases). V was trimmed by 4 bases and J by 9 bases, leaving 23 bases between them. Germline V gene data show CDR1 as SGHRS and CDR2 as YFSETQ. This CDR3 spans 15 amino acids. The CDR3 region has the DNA TGCGCCAGCAGCGCCGGGAGTTCCTCGGAGCTGGGGCAGTACTTC. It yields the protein CASSAGSSSELGQYF. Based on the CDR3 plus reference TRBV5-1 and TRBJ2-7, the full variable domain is KAGVTQTPRYLIKTRGQQVTLSCSPISGHRSVSWYQQTPGQGLQFLFEYFSETQRNKGNFPGRFSGRQFSNSRSEMNVSTLELGDSALYLCASSAGSSSELGQYFGPGTRLTVT.

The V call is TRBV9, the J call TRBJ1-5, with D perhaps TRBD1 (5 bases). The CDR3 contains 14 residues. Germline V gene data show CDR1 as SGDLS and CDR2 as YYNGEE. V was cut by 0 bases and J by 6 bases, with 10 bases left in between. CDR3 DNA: TGTGCCAGCAGCGTAGCCAGGGAGGGTCAGCCCCAGCATTTT. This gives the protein CASSVAREGQPQHF.

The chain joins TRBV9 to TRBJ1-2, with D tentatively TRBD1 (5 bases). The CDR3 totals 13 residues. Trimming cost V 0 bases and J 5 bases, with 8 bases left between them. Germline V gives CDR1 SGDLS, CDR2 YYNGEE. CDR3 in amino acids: CASSVVDNYGYTF. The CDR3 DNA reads TGTGCCAGCAGCGTAGTGGACAATTATGGCTACACCTTC.

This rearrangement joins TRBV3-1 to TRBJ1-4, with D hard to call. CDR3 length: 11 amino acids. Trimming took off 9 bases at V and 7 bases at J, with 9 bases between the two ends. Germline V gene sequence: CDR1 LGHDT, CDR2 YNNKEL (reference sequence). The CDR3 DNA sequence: TGTGCCAGGCTTAGAGGTGAAAAACTGTTTTTT. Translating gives CARLRGEKLFF.

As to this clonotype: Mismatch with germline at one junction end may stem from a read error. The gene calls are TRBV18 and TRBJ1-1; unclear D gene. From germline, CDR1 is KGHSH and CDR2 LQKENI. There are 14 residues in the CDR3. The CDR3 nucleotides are TGTGCCAGCTCGCCACCACGAACTCTAACTGAAGCTTTCTTT. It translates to CASSPPRTLTEAFF. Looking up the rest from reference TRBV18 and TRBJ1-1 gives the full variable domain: NAGVMQNPRHLVRRRGQEARLRCSPMKGHSHVYWYRQLPEEGLKFMVYLQKENIIDESGMPKERFSAEFPKEGPSILRIQQVVRGDSAAYFCASSPPRTLTEAFFGQGTRLTVV.

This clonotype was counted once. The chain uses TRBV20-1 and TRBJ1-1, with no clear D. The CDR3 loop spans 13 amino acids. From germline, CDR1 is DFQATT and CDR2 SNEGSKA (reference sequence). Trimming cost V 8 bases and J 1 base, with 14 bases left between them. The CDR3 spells CSTMEETNTEAFF. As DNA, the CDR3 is TGCAGTACGATGGAGGAGACGAACACTGAAGCTTTCTTT.

The CDR3, as DNA: TGCAGTGCCTTGCTCCGGGACACCTATGGCTACACCTTC. Amino acids: CSALLRDTYGYTF. The rearrangement joins TRBV20-1 to TRBJ1-2, with a weak D call TRBD1 (6 bases). The CDR3 length is 13 residues. Germline-derived CDR1 and CDR2 are DFQATT and SNEGSKA (reference sequence). Between the trimmed V and J ends, which lost 6 bases and 4 bases, there was a span of 15 bases.

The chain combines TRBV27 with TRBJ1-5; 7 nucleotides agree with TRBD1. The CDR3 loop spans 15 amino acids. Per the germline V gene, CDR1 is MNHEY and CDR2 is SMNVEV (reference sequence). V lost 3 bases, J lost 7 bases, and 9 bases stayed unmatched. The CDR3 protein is CASSLTGKSSQPQHF. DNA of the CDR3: TGTGCCAGCAGTTTGACAGGGAAAAGCAGCCAGCCCCAGCATTTT.

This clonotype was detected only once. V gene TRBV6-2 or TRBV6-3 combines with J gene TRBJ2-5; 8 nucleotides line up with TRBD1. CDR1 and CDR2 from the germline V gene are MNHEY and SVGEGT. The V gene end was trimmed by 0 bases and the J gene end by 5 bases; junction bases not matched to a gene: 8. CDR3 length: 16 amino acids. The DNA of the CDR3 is TGTGCCAGCAGTTACTCGCCGACAGGGGTGTTGGAGACCCAGTACTTC. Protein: CASSYSPTGVLETQYF.

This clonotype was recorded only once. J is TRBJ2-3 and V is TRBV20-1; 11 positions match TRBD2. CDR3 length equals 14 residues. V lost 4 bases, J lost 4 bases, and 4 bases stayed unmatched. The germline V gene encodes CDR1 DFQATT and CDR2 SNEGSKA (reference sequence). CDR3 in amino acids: CSAILAGGADTQYF. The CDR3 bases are TGCAGTGCTATTTTAGCGGGAGGGGCAGATACGCAGTATTTT.

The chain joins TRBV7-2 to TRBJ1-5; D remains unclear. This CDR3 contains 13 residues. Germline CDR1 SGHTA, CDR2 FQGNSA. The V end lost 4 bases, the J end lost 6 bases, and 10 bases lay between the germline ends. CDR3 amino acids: CASSSDPGQPQHF. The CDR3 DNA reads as TGTGCCAGCAGCTCAGACCCCGGTCAGCCCCAGCATTTT.

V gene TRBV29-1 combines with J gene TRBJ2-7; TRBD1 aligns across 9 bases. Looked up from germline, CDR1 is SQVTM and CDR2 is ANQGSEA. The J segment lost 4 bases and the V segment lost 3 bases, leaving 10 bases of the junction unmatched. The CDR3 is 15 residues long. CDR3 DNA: TGCAGCGTTGAGTCCGAACAGGGGGCGGTTTACGAGCAGTACTTC. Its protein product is CSVESEQGAVYEQYF.

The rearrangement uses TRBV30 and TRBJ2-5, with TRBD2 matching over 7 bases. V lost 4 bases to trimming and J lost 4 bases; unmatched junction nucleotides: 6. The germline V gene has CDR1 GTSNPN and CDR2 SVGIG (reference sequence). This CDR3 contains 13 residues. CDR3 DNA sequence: TGTGCCTGGAACCTGGGGGGGACAGAGACCCAGTACTTC. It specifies CAWNLGGTETQYF.